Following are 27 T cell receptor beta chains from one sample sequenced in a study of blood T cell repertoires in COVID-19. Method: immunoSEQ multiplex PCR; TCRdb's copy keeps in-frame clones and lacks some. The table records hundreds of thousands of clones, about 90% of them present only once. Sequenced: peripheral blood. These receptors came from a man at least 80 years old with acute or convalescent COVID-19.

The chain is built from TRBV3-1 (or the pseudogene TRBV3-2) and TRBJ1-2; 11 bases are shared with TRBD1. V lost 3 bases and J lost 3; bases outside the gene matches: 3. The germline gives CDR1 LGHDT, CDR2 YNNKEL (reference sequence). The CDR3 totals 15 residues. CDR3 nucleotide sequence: TGTGCCAGCAGCCACGGACAGGGGGCACACTATGGCTACACCTTC. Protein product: CASSHGQGAHYGYTF.

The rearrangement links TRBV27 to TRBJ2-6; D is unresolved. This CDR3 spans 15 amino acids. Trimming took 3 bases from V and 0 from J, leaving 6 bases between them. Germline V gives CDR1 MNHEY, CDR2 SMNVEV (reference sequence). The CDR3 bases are TGTGCCAGCAGTTTCTCTTCCTCTGGGGCCAACGTCCTGACTTTC. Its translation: CASSFSSSGANVLTF.

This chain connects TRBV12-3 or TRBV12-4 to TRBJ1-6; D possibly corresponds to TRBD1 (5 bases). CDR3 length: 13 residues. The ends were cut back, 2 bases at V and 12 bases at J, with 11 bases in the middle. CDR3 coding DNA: TGTGCCAGCAGTTTAAGGACCGGGGGACCCCTCCACTTT. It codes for CASSLRTGGPLHF.

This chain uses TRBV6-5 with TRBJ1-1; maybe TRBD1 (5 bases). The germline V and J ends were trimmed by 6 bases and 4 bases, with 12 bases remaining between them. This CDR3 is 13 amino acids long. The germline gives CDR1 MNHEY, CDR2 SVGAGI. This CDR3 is CASRLLQGTEAFF. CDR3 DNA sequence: TGTGCCAGCAGGCTCCTCCAGGGCACTGAAGCTTTCTTT.

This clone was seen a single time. In DNA, the CDR3 is TGTGCCAGCGCACTCACAGATACGCAGTATTTT. This gives the protein CASALTDTQYF. This chain connects TRBV6-6 to TRBJ2-3; D is ambiguous. This CDR3 has 11 amino acids. The V end lost 8 bases, the J end lost 2 bases, and 5 bases lay between the germline ends. Germline CDR1 MNHNY, CDR2 SVGAGI (reference sequence).

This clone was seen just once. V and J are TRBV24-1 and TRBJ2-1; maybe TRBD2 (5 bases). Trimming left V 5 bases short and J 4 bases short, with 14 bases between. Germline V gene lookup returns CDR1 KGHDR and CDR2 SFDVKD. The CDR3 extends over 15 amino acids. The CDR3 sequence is CATSGARSGYNEQFF. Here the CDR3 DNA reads TGTGCCACCAGTGGGGCAAGAAGCGGTTACAATGAGCAGTTCTTC.

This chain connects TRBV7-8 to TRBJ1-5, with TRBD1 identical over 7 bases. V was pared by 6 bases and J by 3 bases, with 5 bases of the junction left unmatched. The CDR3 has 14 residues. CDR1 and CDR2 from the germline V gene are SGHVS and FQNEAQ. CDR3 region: CASRADRVNQPQHF. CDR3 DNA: TGTGCCAGCAGAGCCGACAGGGTCAATCAGCCCCAGCATTTT.

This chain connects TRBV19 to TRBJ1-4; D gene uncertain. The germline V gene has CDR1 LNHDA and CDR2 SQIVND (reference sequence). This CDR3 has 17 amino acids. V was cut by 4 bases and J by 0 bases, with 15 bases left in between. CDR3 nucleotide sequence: TGTGCCAGTAGTACTCACCGATTGACTGCAACTAATGAAAAACTGTTTTTT. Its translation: CASSTHRLTATNEKLFF.

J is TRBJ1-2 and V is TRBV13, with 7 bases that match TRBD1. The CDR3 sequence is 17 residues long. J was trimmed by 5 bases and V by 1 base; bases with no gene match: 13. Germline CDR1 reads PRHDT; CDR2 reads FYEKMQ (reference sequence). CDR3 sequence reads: CASSLAYRLGQYYGYTF. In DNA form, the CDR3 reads TGTGCCAGCAGCTTAGCATATAGGTTGGGACAGTATTATGGCTACACCTTC.

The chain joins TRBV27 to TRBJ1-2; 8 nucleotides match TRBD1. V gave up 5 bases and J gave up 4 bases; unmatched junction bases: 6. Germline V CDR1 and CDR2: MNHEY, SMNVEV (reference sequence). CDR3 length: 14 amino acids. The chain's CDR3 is CASSPLTGGYGYTF. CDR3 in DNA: TGTGCCAGCAGTCCACTCACAGGGGGCTATGGCTACACCTTC.

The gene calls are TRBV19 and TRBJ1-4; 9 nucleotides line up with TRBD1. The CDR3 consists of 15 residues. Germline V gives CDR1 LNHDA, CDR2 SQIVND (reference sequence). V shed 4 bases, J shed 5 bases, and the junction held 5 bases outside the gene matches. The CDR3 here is CASSKRDRENEKLFF. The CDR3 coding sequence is TGTGCCAGTAGTAAACGGGACAGGGAGAATGAAAAACTGTTTTTT.

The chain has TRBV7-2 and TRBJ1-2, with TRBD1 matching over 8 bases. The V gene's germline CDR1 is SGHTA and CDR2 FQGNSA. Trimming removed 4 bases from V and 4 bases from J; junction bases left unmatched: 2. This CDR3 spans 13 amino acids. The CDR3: CASSSGQGYGYTF. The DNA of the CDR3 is TGTGCCAGCAGCTCCGGACAGGGCTATGGCTACACCTTC.

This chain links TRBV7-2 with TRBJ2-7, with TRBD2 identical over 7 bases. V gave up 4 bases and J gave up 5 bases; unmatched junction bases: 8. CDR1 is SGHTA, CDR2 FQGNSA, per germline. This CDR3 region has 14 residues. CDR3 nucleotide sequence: TGTGCCAGCAGCTCCAACGGACTAGGTGACGAGCAGTACTTC. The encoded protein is CASSSNGLGDEQYF.

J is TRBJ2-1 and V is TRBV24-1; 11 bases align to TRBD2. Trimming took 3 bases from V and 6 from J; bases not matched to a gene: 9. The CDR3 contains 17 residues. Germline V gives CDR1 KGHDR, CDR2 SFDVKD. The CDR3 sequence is CATSDPTSGGFLNEQFF. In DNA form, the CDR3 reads TGTGCCACCAGTGATCCCACTAGCGGGGGATTTCTCAATGAGCAGTTCTTC.

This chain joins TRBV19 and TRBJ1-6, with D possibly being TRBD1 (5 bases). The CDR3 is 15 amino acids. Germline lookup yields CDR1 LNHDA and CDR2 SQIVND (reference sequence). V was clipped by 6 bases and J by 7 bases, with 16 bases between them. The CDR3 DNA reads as TGTGCCAGTAGACTCGACGACAGACCGAATTCACCCCTCCACTTT. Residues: CASRLDDRPNSPLHF. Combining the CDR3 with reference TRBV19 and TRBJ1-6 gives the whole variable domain DGGITQSPKYLFRKEGQNVTLSCEQNLNHDAMYWYRQDPGQGLRLIYYSQIVNDFQKGDIAEGYSVSREKKESFPLTVTSAQKNPTAFYLCASRLDDRPNSPLHFGNGTRLTVT.

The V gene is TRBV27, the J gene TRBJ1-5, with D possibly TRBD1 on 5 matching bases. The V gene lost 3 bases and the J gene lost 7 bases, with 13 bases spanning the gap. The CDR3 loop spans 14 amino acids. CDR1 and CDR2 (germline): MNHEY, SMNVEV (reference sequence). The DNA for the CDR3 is TGTGCCAGCAGTTTTTCGGGCAGGGAACAGCCCCAGCATTTT. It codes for CASSFSGREQPQHF.

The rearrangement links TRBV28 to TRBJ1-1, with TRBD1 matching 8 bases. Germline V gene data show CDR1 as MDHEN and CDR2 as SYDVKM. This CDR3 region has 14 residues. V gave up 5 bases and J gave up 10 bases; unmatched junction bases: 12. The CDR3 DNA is TGTGCCAGCAGTGAACCGGGACAGGTATATCGAGCTTTCTTT. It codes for CASSEPGQVYRAFF.

The CDR3 DNA follows: TGTGCCAGCAGTTCCACAGGGACCTTCTCCTACGAGCAGTACTTC. Encoded protein: CASSSTGTFSYEQYF. The chain employs TRBV28 and TRBJ2-7; tentative D call: TRBD1 (6 bases). The V end lost 4 bases, the J end lost 0 bases, and 13 bases lay between the germline ends. Germline-derived CDR1 and CDR2 are MDHEN and SYDVKM. The CDR3 has 15 amino acids.

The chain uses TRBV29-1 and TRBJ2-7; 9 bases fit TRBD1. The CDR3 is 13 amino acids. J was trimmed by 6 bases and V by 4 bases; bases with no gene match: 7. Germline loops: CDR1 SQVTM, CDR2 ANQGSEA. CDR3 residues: CSVARDRAFEQYF. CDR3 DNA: TGCAGCGTTGCTAGGGACAGGGCGTTCGAGCAGTACTTC.

CDR3 in DNA: TGTGCCAGCAGAGAGACAGGTCCGGTTAATTCACCCCTCCACTTT. This gives the protein CASRETGPVNSPLHF. This chain links TRBV2 with TRBJ1-6; tentatively, D is TRBD1 (6 bases). This CDR3 spans 15 amino acids. The V gene's germline CDR1 is SNHLY and CDR2 FYNNEI. V shed 6 bases and J shed 6 bases, with 15 bases lying between them.

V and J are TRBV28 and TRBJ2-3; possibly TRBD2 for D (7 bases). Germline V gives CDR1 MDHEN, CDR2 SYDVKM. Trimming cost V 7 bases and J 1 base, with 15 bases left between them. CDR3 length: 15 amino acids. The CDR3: CASMRGRVRTDTQYF. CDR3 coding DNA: TGTGCCAGCATGAGGGGGAGGGTCCGCACAGATACGCAGTATTTT.

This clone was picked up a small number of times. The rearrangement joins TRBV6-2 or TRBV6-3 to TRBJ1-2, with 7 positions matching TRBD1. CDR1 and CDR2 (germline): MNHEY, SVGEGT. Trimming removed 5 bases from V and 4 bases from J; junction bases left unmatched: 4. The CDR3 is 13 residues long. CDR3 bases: TGTGCCAGCAGTCAACAGGGGATCTATGGCTACACCTTC. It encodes CASSQQGIYGYTF.

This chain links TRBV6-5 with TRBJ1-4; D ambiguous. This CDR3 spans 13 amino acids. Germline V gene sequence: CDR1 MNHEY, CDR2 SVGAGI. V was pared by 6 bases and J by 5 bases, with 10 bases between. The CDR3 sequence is CASRNSGNEKLFF. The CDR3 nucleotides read TGTGCCAGCAGGAACTCAGGAAATGAAAAACTGTTTTTT.

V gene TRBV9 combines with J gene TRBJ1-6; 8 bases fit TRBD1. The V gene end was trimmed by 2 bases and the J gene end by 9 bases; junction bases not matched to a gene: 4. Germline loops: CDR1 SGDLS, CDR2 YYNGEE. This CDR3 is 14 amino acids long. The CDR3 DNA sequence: TGTGCCAGCAGCGTTACCGGGACAGGTTCACCCCTCCACTTT. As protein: CASSVTGTGSPLHF.

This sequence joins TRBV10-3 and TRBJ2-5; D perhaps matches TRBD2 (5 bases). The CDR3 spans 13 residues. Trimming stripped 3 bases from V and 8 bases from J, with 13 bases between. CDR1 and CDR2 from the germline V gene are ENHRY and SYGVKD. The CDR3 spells CAISEPGGQTQYF. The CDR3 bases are TGTGCCATCAGTGAACCAGGCGGGCAAACCCAGTACTTC.

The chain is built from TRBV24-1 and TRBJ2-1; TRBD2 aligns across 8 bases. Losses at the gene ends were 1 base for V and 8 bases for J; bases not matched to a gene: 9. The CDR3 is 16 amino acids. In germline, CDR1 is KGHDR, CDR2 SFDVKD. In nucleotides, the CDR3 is TGTGCCACCAGTGATTTAGGAGCGGGAGTAGGAGATGAGCAGTTCTTC. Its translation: CATSDLGAGVGDEQFF.

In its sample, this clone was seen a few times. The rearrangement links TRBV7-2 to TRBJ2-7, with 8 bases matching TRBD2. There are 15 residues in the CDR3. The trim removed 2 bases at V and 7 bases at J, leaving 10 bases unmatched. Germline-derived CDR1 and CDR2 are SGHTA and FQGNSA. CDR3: CASSLTLRTSREQYF. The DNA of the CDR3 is TGTGCCAGCAGCTTAACCCTAAGGACTAGCAGGGAGCAGTACTTC.